One and the same sample provided the 7 T cell receptor beta chains below, sequenced in a study of OX40 agonist ivuxolimab in advanced cancers. The repertoire was sequenced with immunoSEQ multiplex PCR; TCRdb's copy has only in-frame clones and lacks some. The table records approximately 54,000 clones, about 90% of them present only once. Material: CD4+ or CD8+ T cells sorted from blood, obtained in a trial of the OX40 agonist ivuxolimab. All receptors derive from an adult with an advanced solid tumor such as melanoma, head and neck, liver or kidney cancer.

V usage is TRBV7-3 and J usage is TRBJ2-7, with D perhaps matching TRBD1 (6 bases). V was shortened by 1 base and J by 4 bases, with 14 bases between the two germline ends. The germline CDR1 and CDR2 sequences are SGHTA and FQGTGA. The CDR3 contains 15 residues. CDR3 protein: CASSLRPGVGYEQYF. The DNA for the CDR3 is TGTGCCAGCAGCTTAAGGCCAGGGGTAGGATACGAGCAGTACTTC.

J is TRBJ2-2 and V is TRBV19; D is perhaps TRBD1 (6 bases). V dropped 4 bases and J dropped 1 base, with 7 bases sitting between them. This CDR3 is built from 14 residues. CDR1 and CDR2 from the germline V gene are LNHDA and SQIVND (reference sequence). As DNA, the CDR3 is TGTGCCAGTAGTACGGACAGGAACACCGGGGAGCTGTTTTTT. It specifies CASSTDRNTGELFF.

V and J are TRBV6-1 and TRBJ1-5, with D hard to call. V lost 8 bases, J lost 5 bases, and 7 bases lay in between. Germline V gene lookup returns CDR1 MNHNS and CDR2 SASEGT. The CDR3 length is 11 residues. In DNA form, the CDR3 reads TGTGCCAGCGGGGTACATCAGCCCCAGCATTTT. Amino acids: CASGVHQPQHF.

The chain is built from TRBV2 and TRBJ2-5, with 9 nucleotides matching TRBD2. The germline gives CDR1 SNHLY, CDR2 FYNNEI. The CDR3 has 15 amino acids. V shed 0 bases and J 4 bases; nucleotides not matched to a gene: 3. The CDR3 DNA sequence: TGTGCCAGCAGTGAAGCGCCACTAGCGGGAGAGACCCAGTACTTC. This codes for CASSEAPLAGETQYF.

The CDR3 bases are TGTGCCAGCAGCCCTAATACCGGGACAGGGGGCTACGAGCAGTACTTC. This sequence encodes CASSPNTGTGGYEQYF. This chain uses TRBV11-2 with TRBJ2-7; 11 nucleotides match TRBD1. With 5 bases clipped from V and 3 bases from J, the junction kept 9 bases outside the gene matches. Germline values: CDR1 SGHAT, CDR2 FQNNGV. There are 16 residues in the CDR3.

The chain recombines TRBV5-8 with TRBJ2-6; 8 nucleotides match TRBD1. With 4 bases clipped from V and 0 bases from J, the junction kept 12 bases outside the gene matches. Germline lookup yields CDR1 SGHTS and CDR2 YDEGEE. The CDR3 is made up of 19 amino acids. The CDR3 reads CASSVYLGQGFSGANVLTF. For the CDR3, the DNA is TGTGCCAGCAGCGTTTACCTCGGACAGGGCTTCTCTGGGGCCAACGTCCTGACTTTC.

The chain joins TRBV10-3 to TRBJ2-7, with D perhaps TRBD1 or TRBD2 (6 bases each). Germline-derived CDR1 and CDR2 are ENHRY and SYGVKD. The CDR3 is 13 residues long. V lost 2 bases to trimming and J lost 5 bases, with 10 bases between them. The CDR3 coding sequence is TGTGCCATCAGTGAGCCGGGGGCTAACGAGCAGTACTTC. Translated: CAISEPGANEQYF.